A single sample is the source of the 25 T cell receptor beta chains below, sequenced in a study of neurological immune-mediated disorders. TCRdb recomputed calls from the 5' RACE reads with MiXCR, one row per CDR3 protein. The repertoire holds 54,000 or so distinct CDR3 sequences, with roughly 3.8% as singletons. The specimen was PBMCs. The source is a man aged 55-75 years with multiple sclerosis.

This clonotype was seen ten or more times. CDR3 bases: TGTGCCAGCAGCTTGAGGCAGGGGAATCAGCCCCAGCATTTT. Protein sequence: CASSLRQGNQPQHF. The V call is TRBV5-5, the J call TRBJ1-5, with D perhaps TRBD1 (6 bases). Germline-derived CDR1 and CDR2 are SGHKS and YYEKEE (reference sequence). The V end was cut by 1 base, the J end by 4 bases, with 9 bases between. The CDR3 totals 14 residues.

This clonotype was counted ten times or more. The DNA for the CDR3 is TGCAGTGCCAAGGCGGTGGGAGGGTCCTACAATGAGCAGTTCTTC. It yields the protein CSAKAVGGSYNEQFF. The chain combines TRBV20-1 with TRBJ2-1, with 7 bases identical to TRBD2. Germline V lookup: CDR1 DFQATT, CDR2 SNEGSKA (reference sequence). Trimming took 6 bases from V and 1 from J; bases not matched to a gene: 9. The CDR3 consists of 15 residues.

This clonotype was found many times. The gene calls are TRBV7-3 and TRBJ2-2; maybe TRBD2 (5 bases). The V end lost 5 bases, the J end lost 4 bases, and 11 bases lay between the germline ends. Germline CDR1 and CDR2: SGHTA and FQGTGA. This CDR3 has 14 amino acids. CDR3 in amino acids: CASSPTGLTGELFF. CDR3 DNA sequence: TGTGCCAGCAGCCCAACTGGACTCACCGGGGAGCTGTTTTTT.

This clonotype has at least ten counts. V gene TRBV7-2 combines with J gene TRBJ1-1; no clear D gene. V gave up 2 bases and J gave up 4 bases, with 11 bases separating them. Germline CDR1 and CDR2: SGHTA and FQGNSA. The CDR3 contains 14 residues. The CDR3 spells CASSLNGVPTEAFF. In DNA form, the CDR3 reads TGTGCCAGCAGCTTAAATGGGGTTCCCACTGAAGCTTTCTTT.

There are many counts of this clonotype. The rearrangement links TRBV6-2 or TRBV6-3 to TRBJ2-1; D possibly uses TRBD1 or TRBD2 (5 bases each). The CDR3 is made up of 16 amino acids. The V gene lost 7 bases and the J gene lost 4 bases, with 20 bases spanning the gap. Germline CDR1 is MNHEY and CDR2 is SVGEGT. CDR3 DNA: TGTGCCAGCAACCCGACGGACGGGACGAATTACAATGAGCAGTTCTTC. This encodes CASNPTDGTNYNEQFF.

The sample holds a few counts of this clonotype. The chain carries TRBV6-5 and TRBJ2-3, with D unclear. The CDR3 has 17 amino acids. V was pared by 2 bases and J by 2 bases, with 17 bases between. Looked up from germline, CDR1 is MNHEY and CDR2 is SVGAGI. The CDR3 reads CASSYLHAGTATDTQYF. CDR3 nucleotides: TGTGCCAGCAGTTACCTTCACGCAGGCACTGCCACAGATACGCAGTATTTT.

This clonotype was counted at least ten times. This rearrangement joins TRBV5-1 to TRBJ2-1, with D perhaps TRBD1 or TRBD2 (5 bases each). CDR3 length: 15 residues. The germline V and J ends were trimmed by 5 bases and 8 bases, with 20 bases remaining between them. Per the germline V gene, CDR1 is SGHRS and CDR2 is YFSETQ. Here the CDR3 reads CASSFEGIDPHEQFF. CDR3 coding DNA: TGCGCCAGCAGTTTCGAGGGGATAGACCCCCATGAGCAGTTCTTC. The full variable domain, in which reference TRBV5-1 and TRBJ2-1 provide the parts outside the CDR3, is KAGVTQTPRYLIKTRGQQVTLSCSPISGHRSVSWYQQTPGQGLQFLFEYFSETQRNKGNFPGRFSGRQFSNSRSEMNVSTLELGDSALYLCASSFEGIDPHEQFFGPGTRLTVL.

This clonotype was found many times. This chain connects TRBV12-3 or TRBV12-4 to TRBJ1-5, with TRBD1 identical over 11 bases. The CDR3 is 14 amino acids. V lost 6 bases and J lost 6; bases outside the gene matches: 4. CDR3: CASRTGTGGQPQHF. DNA for the CDR3: TGTGCCAGCAGGACCGGGACAGGGGGTCAGCCCCAGCATTTT.

This clonotype was recorded many times. The chain carries TRBV7-8 and TRBJ2-5; D unresolved. The CDR3 length is 16 residues. Germline values: CDR1 SGHVS, CDR2 FQNEAQ. Deletions cut 1 base from V and 1 base from J, with 13 bases between. The CDR3 DNA follows: TGTGCCAGCAGCTTAGTGGGTCGTGGGCCCCAAGAGACCCAGTACTTC. It encodes CASSLVGRGPQETQYF.

Ten or more counts support this clonotype. The V gene is TRBV16, the J gene TRBJ1-1; D might be TRBD1 (5 bases). The CDR3 has 14 amino acids. The germline CDR1 and CDR2 sequences are KGHSY and FQNENV. Trimming took off 4 bases at V and 0 bases at J, with 9 bases between the two ends. For the CDR3, the DNA is TGTGCCAGCAGCCGTAAGGGACTGAACACTGAAGCTTTCTTT. Protein product: CASSRKGLNTEAFF. Based on the CDR3 plus reference TRBV16 and TRBJ1-1, the full variable domain is GEEVAQTPKHLVRGEGQKAKLYCAPIKGHSYVFWYQQVLKNEFKFLISFQNENVFDETGMPKERFSAKCLPNSPCSLEIQATKLEDSAVYFCASSRKGLNTEAFFGQGTRLTVV.

In this sample, this clonotype turned up a few times. Since a much larger clone is just one base distant, this may be a read error. The CDR3 nucleotides read TGCGCCAGCAGCTTGGGACAGCCCATGGATGAAGCTTTCTTT. It encodes CASSLGQPMDEAFF. The chain has TRBV5-1 and TRBJ1-1; a possible D gene is TRBD1 (5 bases). The CDR3 covers 14 residues. The germline V and J ends were trimmed by 0 bases and 7 bases, with 13 bases remaining between them. Germline-derived CDR1 and CDR2 are SGHRS and YFSETQ.

This clonotype was detected ten times or more. The chain links TRBV3-1 to TRBJ2-7; D not certain. The germline V and J ends were trimmed by 0 bases and 4 bases, with 13 bases remaining between them. The germline CDR1 and CDR2 sequences are LGHDT and YNNKEL (reference sequence). This CDR3 contains 15 residues. CDR3 loop: CASSQERSPAYEQYF. CDR3 DNA sequence: TGTGCCAGCAGCCAAGAAAGGTCCCCCGCTTACGAGCAGTACTTC.

This clonotype was seen a handful of times. A much larger clone sits a single nucleotide away, making a read error possible. Likely a read error: the CDR3 ends without its conserved phenylalanine or tryptophan. It is unclear where the CDR3 begins or ends on the DNA, so no DNA is shown, and the CDR3 is as TCRdb lists it. The rearrangement uses TRBV5-1 and TRBJ2-5; TRBD1 is the table's D call and was not checked against the DNA. The CDR3 is 12 residues long, counting both termini. Germline V gene data show CDR1 as SGHRS and CDR2 as YFSETQ. CDR3 sequence: CASSLSQGSANV.

This clonotype was counted ten times or more. The V and J genes are TRBV27 and TRBJ2-5; TRBD1 matches 8 bases. V lost 6 bases to trimming and J lost 5 bases; unmatched junction nucleotides: 11. Per germline, CDR1 MNHEY and CDR2 SMNVEV (reference sequence). The CDR3 runs to 15 residues. The CDR3: CASRLLGQGEETQYF. For the CDR3, the DNA is TGTGCCAGCAGGCTGTTAGGACAGGGCGAGGAGACCCAGTACTTC.

This clonotype was counted ten times or more. This CDR3 reads CASPAGDTQFYEQYF. Written as DNA, the CDR3 is TGTGCCTCTCCAGCGGGGGACACTCAGTTCTACGAGCAGTACTTC. The chain links TRBV7-3 to TRBJ2-7, with 8 bases that match TRBD2. CDR3 size: 15 residues. Trimming cost V 11 bases and J 3 bases; bases outside gene matches: 15. Germline CDR1 reads SGHTA; CDR2 reads FQGTGA.

This clonotype appeared many times. This sequence joins TRBV11-2 and TRBJ2-2; D not resolved. Germline CDR1 and CDR2: SGHAT and FQNNGV. V shed 5 bases and J shed 1 base, with 5 bases lying between them. CDR3 size: 13 residues. The DNA of the CDR3 is TGTGCCAGCAGCCAATTGAACACCGGGGAGCTGTTTTTT. This codes for CASSQLNTGELFF.

This clonotype was observed at least ten times. The rearrangement joins TRBV6-6 to TRBJ2-1, with 10 bases aligning to TRBD1. V shed 4 bases and J 6 bases; nucleotides not matched to a gene: 6. The CDR3 is 15 amino acids. Germline-derived CDR1 and CDR2 are MNHNY and SVGAGI (reference sequence). CDR3 coding DNA: TGTGCCAGCAGTTGGGACAGGGGAGGGAGCAATGAGCAGTTCTTC. Protein sequence: CASSWDRGGSNEQFF.

This clonotype was found many times. This chain uses TRBV12-3 or TRBV12-4 with TRBJ2-7, with D possibly matching TRBD1 (6 bases). This CDR3 contains 13 residues. Between the trimmed V and J ends, which lost 4 bases and 7 bases, there was a span of 14 bases. The CDR3 sequence: CASSSLTGSEQYF. CDR3 DNA sequence: TGTGCCAGCAGTTCCTTAACAGGGAGTGAGCAGTACTTC.

There are many counts of this clonotype. CDR3 region: CASSFLVPKIGGSYEQYF. CDR3 nucleotides: TGTGCCAGCAGCTTCTTAGTCCCCAAGATAGGGGGCTCCTACGAGCAGTACTTC. V gene TRBV5-6 combines with J gene TRBJ2-7; maybe TRBD1 (6 bases). V lost 2 bases, J lost 0 bases, and 21 bases lay in between. CDR3 length equals 18 residues. Germline CDR1 SGHDT, CDR2 YYEEEE.

This clonotype has at least ten counts. The chain employs TRBV5-1 and TRBJ2-3; TRBD1 might be the D (5 bases). This CDR3 contains 14 residues. Germline V gives CDR1 SGHRS, CDR2 YFSETQ. V was cut by 0 bases and J by 6 bases, with 11 bases left in between. The CDR3 nucleotides read TGCGCCAGCAGCTTGGACAGGTCCTATGATACGCAGTATTTT. This sequence encodes CASSLDRSYDTQYF.

This clonotype was found a few times. CDR3 amino acids: CASMDGYEQYF. For the CDR3, the DNA is TGTGCCAGCATGGACGGCTACGAGCAGTACTTC. The chain links TRBV27 to TRBJ2-7, with D unresolved. CDR3 length equals 11 residues. The germline V gene encodes CDR1 MNHEY and CDR2 SMNVEV (reference sequence). The V and J ends lost 7 bases and 3 bases respectively, with 7 bases between them.

Many counts were recorded for this clonotype. The rearrangement joins TRBV11-2 to TRBJ2-6, with a weak D call TRBD2 (6 bases). With 2 bases removed from V and 0 bases from J, the gap between germline ends came to 8 bases. The germline V gene has CDR1 SGHAT and CDR2 FQNNGV. The CDR3 consists of 16 residues. The CDR3 sequence is CASSLSGYSGANVLTF. The DNA of the CDR3 is TGTGCCAGCAGCTTAAGCGGGTACTCTGGGGCCAACGTCCTGACTTTC.

This clonotype was detected ten times or more. The chain joins TRBV7-3 to TRBJ1-1; D not resolved. This CDR3 is built from 13 residues. The V gene's germline CDR1 is SGHTA and CDR2 FQGTGA. V was cut by 5 bases and J by 5 bases, with 12 bases left in between. Here the CDR3 DNA reads TGTGCCAGCAGCCAACAATCAAGGACTGAAGCTTTCTTT. Its protein product is CASSQQSRTEAFF.

This clonotype was recorded many times. The chain uses TRBV11-2 and TRBJ2-1; no firm D call. Germline assignment: CDR1 SGHAT and CDR2 FQNNGV. Trimming pared 1 base from V and 6 bases from J, leaving 4 bases between. The CDR3 has 12 residues. This CDR3 is CASSLVANEQFF. Here the CDR3 DNA reads TGTGCCAGCAGCTTAGTGGCCAATGAGCAGTTCTTC. The full variable domain, its missing parts supplied by reference TRBV11-2 and TRBJ2-1, is EAGVAQSPRYKIIEKRQSVAFWCNPISGHATLYWYQQILGQGPKLLIQFQNNGVVDDSQLPKDRFSAERLKGVDSTLKIQPAKLEDSAVYLCASSLVANEQFFGPGTRLTVL.

This clonotype was observed at least ten times. The chain is built from TRBV11-3 and TRBJ2-2; possible D gene TRBD1, 6 bases. CDR3 length equals 16 residues. CDR1 and CDR2 (germline): SGHNT, YENEEA. V lost 5 bases and J 3 bases, leaving 16 bases between the germline ends. CDR3 loop: CASSKLGTLDTGELFF. As DNA, the CDR3 is TGTGCCAGCAGCAAACTTGGGACACTGGACACCGGGGAGCTGTTTTTT. The full variable domain, completed using reference TRBV11-3 and TRBJ2-2, is EAGVVQSPRYKIIEKKQPVAFWCNPISGHNTLYWYLQNLGQGPELLIRYENEEAVDDSQLPKDRFSAERLKGVDSTLKIQPAELGDSAVYLCASSKLGTLDTGELFFGEGSRLTVL.